This entry concerns a single TCR beta chain. As yet, its antigen is unknown. This sample stems from a study of T cell responses to AZD1222 COVID-19 vaccine. Study results and limitations: Spike-specific TCR breadth and depth were elevated following two AZD1222 doses. Donors were mostly white British, more females; clonal diversity possibly underestimated. The number of AZD1222 recipients seropositive at baseline was only five to seven. Dominant CD4 TCR responses targeted spike regions 160-218 and 743-854.

Method: immunoSEQ multiplex PCR; TCRdb's copy keeps in-frame clones and lacks some. The sample has 130,000 or so clones; about 90% are singletons. The CDR3 contains 13 residues. Germline V gene data show CDR1 as SQVTM and CDR2 as ANQGSEA. V lost 7 bases to trimming and J lost 3 bases, with 16 bases between them. The TCR originated in an adult who received the MenACWY meningococcal vaccine as a control. The material sequenced was peripheral blood, taken 28 days after the second dose of the MenACWY control vaccine. The chain combines TRBV29-1 with TRBJ2-7; D may be TRBD1 (7 bases). The CDR3 DNA reads TGCAGCGCGATTCAGGGGGGAGGCTACGAGCAGTACTTC. Translating gives CSAIQGGGYEQYF.